This TCR beta chain came from a study of identical twins. General study results and limits: With beta out-of-frame sequences, excess sharing by twins was weaker. Alpha sequences out of frame and shared by twins had excess low generation probability. Models underestimated how often monozygotic twins shared out-of-frame TCR alpha.

All donors comprised healthy Caucasians. CDR3 length: 13 amino acids. Trimming removed 3 bases from V and 10 bases from J, with 10 bases in between. TCRdb fed the 5' RACE reads into MiXCR, producing one record per CDR3 protein. Of under 900,000 distinct CDR3 sequences in the sample, 9% to 15% were seen once. Ten or more counts support this clonotype. The antigen is unknown. The same sample was also used in a study of yellow fever vaccine responses in identical twins.

The receptor's source is a woman aged 18 to 35 in good health. The V call is TRBV12-3 or TRBV12-4, the J call TRBJ1-6; no reliable D call. The sample was PBMCs. The CDR3 is CASSFFPGSPLHF. The DNA of the CDR3 is TGTGCCAGCAGTTTTTTCCCCGGATCACCCCTCCACTTT.